This is a list of T cell receptor beta chains from one sample in a study of cytomegalovirus exposure and HLA in healthy donors. The repertoire was sequenced with immunoSEQ multiplex PCR; TCRdb's copy has only in-frame clones and lacks some. Of more than 100,000 clones in the sample, 76% were seen once. Sequenced input: PBMCs. These receptors all come from a female donor in good health and CMV-seropositive. The CDR3 runs from the conserved cysteine through the conserved F or W. Fields, in order: D gene, CDR3 length, J gene, clone size, V gene, CDR3 DNA, CDR3 protein. A D gene is named only where the DNA matches it firmly. Clone size, where shown, is once, few, many, or a class for clones that have expanded.

>-|16|TRBJ1-1|few|TRBV14
TGTGCCAGCAGCCAAAACGGACAGTTCATGAACACTGAAGCTTTCTTT
CASSQNGQFMNTEAFF
>-|14|TRBJ2-7|once|TRBV10-1
TGCGCCAGCAGTGAGTCGTACAGTTCCTACGAGCAGTACTTC
CASSESYSSYEQYF
>TRBD2|16|TRBJ2-5|-|TRBV10-3
TGTGCCATCAGTAAGAACACGGAGGGAGGGGCAGAGACCCAGTACTTC
CAISKNTEGGAETQYF
>-|17|TRBJ1-4|-|TRBV5-5
TGTGCCAGCAGCTTAGGAAAAGGAAGCCGGGGGGATGAAAAACTGTTTTTT
CASSLGKGSRGDEKLFF
>TRBD1|17|TRBJ1-3|-|TRBV10-3
TGTGCCATCGGGGACCCCAGACAGGGAAGTACCGGAAACACCATATATTTT
CAIGDPRQGSTGNTIYF
>-|13|TRBJ2-7|once|TRBV19
TGTGCCAGTAGTATAGATCGCGTCTACGAGCAGTACTTC
CASSIDRVYEQYF
>TRBD2|19|TRBJ2-3|-|TRBV15
TGTGCCACCAGCATGACTAGCGGGAGCCCCCCCCTAAGCACAGATACGCAGTATTTT
CATSMTSGSPPLSTDTQYF
>TRBD2|14|TRBJ2-1|-|TRBV19
TGTGCCAGTCGAACTAGCGGGAGTTCCTATGAGCAGTTCTTC
CASRTSGSSYEQFF
>-|15|TRBJ1-2|-|TRBV5-6
TGTGCCAGCAGCCCGGGGGAGCGCGAATACTATGGCTACACCTTC
CASSPGEREYYGYTF
>TRBD1|14|TRBJ2-5|-|TRBV7-9
TGTGCCAGCAGCTTAGTTCCGGACAGGGGAGGGTTCGACTTC
CASSLVPDRGGFDF
>TRBD2|14|TRBJ2-1|-|TRBV6-5
TGTGCCAGCAGTTACCGCCGGGGGGGAGATGAGCAGTTCTTC
CASSYRRGGDEQFF
>TRBD1|15|TRBJ1-1|-|TRBV28
TGTGCCAGCAGACGAACATCAGGGGGTGTCTCTGAAGCTTTCTTT
CASRRTSGGVSEAFF
>TRBD2|18|TRBJ2-5|few|TRBV9
TGTGCCAGCAGCGGGATCGACGGCCTAGCGGGAGGCGGCGAGACCCAGTACTTC
CASSGIDGLAGGGETQYF
>TRBD2|17|TRBJ2-3|-|TRBV29-1
TGCAGCGTTGACTGGCGATTTCAGGGAGGGGACACAGATACGCAGTATTTT
CSVDWRFQGGDTDTQYF